A selection of T cell receptor beta chains follows, all from one sample in a study of cytomegalovirus exposure and HLA in healthy donors. Clones were sequenced by immunoSEQ multiplex PCR, and TCRdb holds only the in-frame ones, with some missing. Here the sample table reports about 200,000 clones. Sequenced sample: PBMCs. Receptors originate from a boy aged 5-17 years in good health and CMV-seronegative. CDR3s include the opening cysteine and the closing phenylalanine or tryptophan. Fields, in order: V gene, J gene, D gene, CDR3 DNA, CDR3 protein. A D gene is named only where the DNA matches it firmly.

TRBV2	TRBJ2-2	.	TGTGCCAGTCATCCGGACTACTACACCGGGGAGCTGTTTTTT	CASHPDYYTGELFF
TRBV19	TRBJ2-3	.	TGTGCCAGTAAGGCTAGCGTCAGCACAGATACGCAGTATTTT	CASKASVSTDTQYF
TRBV9	TRBJ2-7	.	TGTGCCAGCAGCCCTCATACGGGGATGGAATTCCACGAGCAGTACTTC	CASSPHTGMEFHEQYF
TRBV30	TRBJ1-3	.	TGTGCCTGGGCAGGCCCTGGAAACACCATATATTTT	CAWAGPGNTIYF
TRBV7-3	TRBJ1-6	.	TGTGCCAGCAGCTTGAAGGGCAGCGGTGGGGTTTCAACCCTCCACTTT	CASSLKGSGGVSTLHF
TRBV4-1	TRBJ1-1	.	TGCGCCAGCAGCCAAGATCGAGGGAACACTGAAGCTTTCTTT	CASSQDRGNTEAFF
TRBV30	TRBJ2-7	TRBD2	TGTGCCTGGAGTGGCCAGGGAGGGGACGAGCAGTACTTC	CAWSGQGGDEQYF
TRBV18	TRBJ1-2	.	TGTGCCAGCTCACCAAGTGAGGGAGGATACGGCTACACCTTC	CASSPSEGGYGYTF
TRBV6-5	TRBJ2-3	TRBD2	TGTGCCAGCAGTTCGACTAGCGGGGGGGCAGATACGCAGTATTTT	CASSSTSGGADTQYF
TRBV25-1	TRBJ1-2	.	TGTGCCAGCAGTGAAGGGCGGGGTATCTATGGCTACACCTTC	CASSEGRGIYGYTF
TRBV21-1	TRBJ1-5	.	TGTGCCAGCAGGGGGGTAGGGGGCAGAATTAGTCAGCCCCAGCATTTT	CASRGVGGRISQPQHF
TRBV7-9	TRBJ1-2	TRBD1	TGTGCCAGCAGCTTACTGACAGGGAACTATGGCTACACCTTC	CASSLLTGNYGYTF
TRBV7-6	TRBJ1-5	.	TGTGCCAGCAGCTTAGGTGTTAGTCAGCCCCAGCATTTT	CASSLGVSQPQHF
TRBV9	TRBJ1-2	.	TGTGCCAGCAGCCCCAGACAGACCGGGAGCGGCTACACCTTC	CASSPRQTGSGYTF
TRBV19	TRBJ1-1	.	TGTGCCAGTAGTCGGGGAGCTGAAGCTTTCTTT	CASSRGAEAFF
TRBV18	TRBJ1-4	.	TGTGCCAGCTCACCGGGCCCGGGGAGTGAAAAACTGTTTTTT	CASSPGPGSEKLFF
TRBV18	TRBJ2-4	.	TGTGCCAGCTCCCGGGCGGGTGCCAAAAACATTCAGTACTTC	CASSRAGAKNIQYF
TRBV30	TRBJ2-5	.	TGTGCCTGGAGTGTACGGCGGAGGAGGCTCCAAGAGACCCAGTACTTC	CAWSVRRRRLQETQYF
TRBV5-4	TRBJ2-7	.	TGTGCCAGCAGCTCCGACTACCCCGGATACGAGCAGTACTTC	CASSSDYPGYEQYF
TRBV6-1	TRBJ1-6	TRBD1	TGTGCCAGCACCCTAGCTGACAGGGGGGGCCCACCCCTCCACTTT	CASTLADRGGPPLHF
TRBV27	TRBJ1-2	TRBD1	TGTGCCAGCAGTTTATATAGACAGGGCGGAGGCTACACCTTC	CASSLYRQGGGYTF
TRBV25-1	TRBJ2-3	.	TGTGCCAGCAGGCCCTTAGAATTCACAGATACGCAGTATTTT	CASRPLEFTDTQYF
TRBV2	TRBJ2-2	.	TGTGCCAGCAGCCCCCAACGGGGAACGAGACAGCTGTTTTTT	CASSPQRGTRQLFF
TRBV5-1	TRBJ2-5	.	TGCGCCAGCAGGGGGGGCCAAGAGACCCAGTACTTC	CASRGGQETQYF
TRBV30	TRBJ1-2	.	TGTGCCTGGACCGGCCTAGGGGAAGTTCATGGCTACACCTTC	CAWTGLGEVHGYTF
TRBV27	TRBJ2-7	TRBD1	TGTGCCAGCAGCCCAAGACAGGGGAACTACGAGCAGTACTTC	CASSPRQGNYEQYF
TRBV6-5	TRBJ2-7	TRBD2	TGTGCCAGCAGTTACAGGGCTAGCGGGGCCTACGAGCAGTACTTC	CASSYRASGAYEQYF